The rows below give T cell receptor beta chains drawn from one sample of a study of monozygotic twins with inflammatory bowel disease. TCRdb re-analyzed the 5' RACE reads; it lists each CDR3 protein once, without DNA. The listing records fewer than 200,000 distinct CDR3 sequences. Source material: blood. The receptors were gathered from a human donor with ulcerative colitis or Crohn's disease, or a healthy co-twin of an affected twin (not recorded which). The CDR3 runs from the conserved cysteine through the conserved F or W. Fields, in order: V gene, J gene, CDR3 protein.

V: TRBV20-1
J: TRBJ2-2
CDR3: CSATTGGLNTGELFF

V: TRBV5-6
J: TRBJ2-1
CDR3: CASSPFTGGSEQFF

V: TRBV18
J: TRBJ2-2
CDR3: CASSPPVQGTGELFF

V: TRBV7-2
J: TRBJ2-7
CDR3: CASSRDRGGVEQYF

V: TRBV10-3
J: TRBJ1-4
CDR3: CATSRDTSTNEKLFF

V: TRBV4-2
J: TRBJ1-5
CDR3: CASSQDTGQGQPQHF

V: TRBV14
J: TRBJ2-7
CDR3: CASSQTSEAYEQYF

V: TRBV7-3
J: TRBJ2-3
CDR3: CASSLRGLAGGPDTQYF

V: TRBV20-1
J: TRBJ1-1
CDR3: CSAIAGLTNTEAFF

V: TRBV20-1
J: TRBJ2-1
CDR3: CSARDTVSGSYNEQFF

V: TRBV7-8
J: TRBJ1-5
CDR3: CASSLSYNQPQHF

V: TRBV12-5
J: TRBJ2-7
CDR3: CASVSAALTYEQYF

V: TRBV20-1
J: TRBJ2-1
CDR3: CSARENQGYNEQFF

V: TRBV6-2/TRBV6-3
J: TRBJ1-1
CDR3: CASSSFPRGAFF

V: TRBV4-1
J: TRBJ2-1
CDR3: CASSHLNPVINEQFF

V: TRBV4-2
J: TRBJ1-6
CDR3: CASSQDTGDSPLHF

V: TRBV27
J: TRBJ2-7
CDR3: CASSRGQFYEQYF

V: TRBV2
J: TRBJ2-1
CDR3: CASRPGLAGSSSYNEQFF